This T cell receptor (beta chain) originates from a study of blood T cell repertoires in COVID-19. As for the study in general: The United States, Italy and Spain supplied acute and convalescent COVID-19 samples. Sample material is recorded as cDNA or gDNA derived from T cells, B-cell-depleted T cells, or PBMCs.

The table lists this clone with a count of one. In the study's own analysis: How many nucleated cells were present was estimated from reference gene primer amplification. Method: immunoSEQ multiplex PCR; TCRdb's copy keeps in-frame clones and lacks some. V, J and clone size derive from that table, while D and trimming were established from the DNA sequence. In the table there are just over 350,000 clones, 70% to 90% of which are singletons. Germline CDR1 is MNHEY and CDR2 is SVGEGT. This CDR3 region has 14 residues. Trimming left V 6 bases short and J 8 bases short, with 19 bases between. The receptor was derived from a woman in her fifties or sixties with COVID-19, enrolled during active disease. The chain couples TRBV6-2 or TRBV6-3 to TRBJ1-2, with D uncertain. Sequences were obtained from peripheral blood. DNA for the CDR3: TGTGCCAGCAGCCCCGCGGCCCAACTCTGGGGCTACACCTTC. Its translation is CASSPAAQLWGYTF.